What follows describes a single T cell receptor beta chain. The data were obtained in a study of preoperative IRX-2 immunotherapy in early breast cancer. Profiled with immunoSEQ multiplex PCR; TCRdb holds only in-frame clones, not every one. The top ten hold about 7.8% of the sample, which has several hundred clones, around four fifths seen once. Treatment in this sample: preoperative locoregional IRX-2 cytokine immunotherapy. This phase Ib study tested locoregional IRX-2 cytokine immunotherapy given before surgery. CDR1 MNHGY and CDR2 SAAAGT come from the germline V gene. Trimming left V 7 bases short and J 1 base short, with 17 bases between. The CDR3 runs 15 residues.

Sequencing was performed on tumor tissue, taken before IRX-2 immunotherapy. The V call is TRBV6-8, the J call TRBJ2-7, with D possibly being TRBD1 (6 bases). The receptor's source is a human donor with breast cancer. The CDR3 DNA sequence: TGTGCCAGCAAATTACAGGGTAGTAATTCCTACGAGCAGTACTTC. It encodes CASKLQGSNSYEQYF.